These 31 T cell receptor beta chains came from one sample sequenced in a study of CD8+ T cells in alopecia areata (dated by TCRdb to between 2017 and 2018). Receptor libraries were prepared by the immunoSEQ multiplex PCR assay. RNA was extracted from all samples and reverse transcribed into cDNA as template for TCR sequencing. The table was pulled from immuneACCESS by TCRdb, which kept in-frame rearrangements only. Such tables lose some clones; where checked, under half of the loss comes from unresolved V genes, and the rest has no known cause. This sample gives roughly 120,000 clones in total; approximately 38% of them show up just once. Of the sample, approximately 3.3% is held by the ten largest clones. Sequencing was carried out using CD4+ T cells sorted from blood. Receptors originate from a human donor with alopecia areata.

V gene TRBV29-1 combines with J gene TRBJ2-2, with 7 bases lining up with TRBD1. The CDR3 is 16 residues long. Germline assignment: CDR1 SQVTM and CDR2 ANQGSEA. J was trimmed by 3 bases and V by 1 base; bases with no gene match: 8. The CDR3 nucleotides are TGCAGCGTTGAAGGACAGGGATTCGGGCACACCGGGGAGCTGTTTTTT. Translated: CSVEGQGFGHTGELFF.

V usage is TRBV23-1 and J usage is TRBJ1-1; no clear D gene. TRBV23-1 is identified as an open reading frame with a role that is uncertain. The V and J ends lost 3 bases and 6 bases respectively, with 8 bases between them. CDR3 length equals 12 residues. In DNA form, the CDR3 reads TGCGCCAGCAGTCAGGGTGGGGCTGAAGCTTTCTTT. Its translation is CASSQGGAEAFF.

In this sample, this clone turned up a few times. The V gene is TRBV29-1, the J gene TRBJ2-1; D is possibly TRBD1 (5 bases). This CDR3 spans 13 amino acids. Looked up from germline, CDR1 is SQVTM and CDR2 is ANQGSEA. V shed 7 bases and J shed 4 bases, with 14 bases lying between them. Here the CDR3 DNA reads TGCAGCGCCTGGACAAGCAGGTACAATGAGCAGTTCTTC. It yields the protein CSAWTSRYNEQFF.

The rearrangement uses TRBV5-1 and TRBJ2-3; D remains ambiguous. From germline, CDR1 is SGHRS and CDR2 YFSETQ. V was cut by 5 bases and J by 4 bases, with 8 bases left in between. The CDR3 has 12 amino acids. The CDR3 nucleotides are TGCGCCAGCAGAACGACCTCAGATACGCAGTATTTT. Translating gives CASRTTSDTQYF.

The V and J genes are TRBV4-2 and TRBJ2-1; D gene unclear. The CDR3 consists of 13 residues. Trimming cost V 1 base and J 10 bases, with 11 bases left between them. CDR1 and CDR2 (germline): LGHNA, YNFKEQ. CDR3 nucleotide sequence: TGTGCCAGCAGCCAAGTAGGGCGGCCCGAGCAGTTCTTC. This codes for CASSQVGRPEQFF.

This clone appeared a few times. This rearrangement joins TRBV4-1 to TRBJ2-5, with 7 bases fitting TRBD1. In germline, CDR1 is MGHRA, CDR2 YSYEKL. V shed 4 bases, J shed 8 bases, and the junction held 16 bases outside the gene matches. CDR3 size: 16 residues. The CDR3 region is CASSRLDGDSKRTQYF. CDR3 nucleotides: TGCGCCAGCAGCCGGCTAGATGGGGACAGCAAGAGAACCCAGTACTTC.

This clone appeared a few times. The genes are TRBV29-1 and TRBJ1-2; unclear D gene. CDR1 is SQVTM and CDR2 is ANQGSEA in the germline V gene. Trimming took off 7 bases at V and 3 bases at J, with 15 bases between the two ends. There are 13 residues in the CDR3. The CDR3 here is CSARQFSDYGYTF. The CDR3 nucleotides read TGCAGCGCCAGGCAGTTTTCTGACTATGGCTACACCTTC.

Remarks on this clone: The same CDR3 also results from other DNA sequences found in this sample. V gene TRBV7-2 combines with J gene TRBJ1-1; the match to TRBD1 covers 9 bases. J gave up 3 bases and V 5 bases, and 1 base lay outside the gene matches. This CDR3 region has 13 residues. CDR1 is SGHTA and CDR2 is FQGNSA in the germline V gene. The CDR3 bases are TGTGCCAGCAGCCGACAGGGGGACACTGAAGCTTTCTTT. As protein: CASSRQGDTEAFF.

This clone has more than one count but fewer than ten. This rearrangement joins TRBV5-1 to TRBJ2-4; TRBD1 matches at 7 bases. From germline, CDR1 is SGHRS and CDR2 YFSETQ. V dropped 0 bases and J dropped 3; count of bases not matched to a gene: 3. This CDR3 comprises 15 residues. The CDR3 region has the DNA TGCGCCAGCAGCTTGGGGTGGGACAGCAAAAACATTCAGTACTTC. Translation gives CASSLGWDSKNIQYF.

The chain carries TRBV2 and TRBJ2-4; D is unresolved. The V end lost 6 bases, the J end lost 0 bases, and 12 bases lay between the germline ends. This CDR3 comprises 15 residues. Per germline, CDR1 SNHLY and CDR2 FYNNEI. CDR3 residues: CASSVRNGAKNIQYF. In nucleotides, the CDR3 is TGTGCCAGCAGCGTCCGAAATGGAGCCAAAAACATTCAGTACTTC.

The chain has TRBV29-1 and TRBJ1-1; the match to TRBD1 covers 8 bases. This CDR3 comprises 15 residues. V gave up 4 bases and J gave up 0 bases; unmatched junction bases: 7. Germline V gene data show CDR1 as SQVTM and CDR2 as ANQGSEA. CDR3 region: CSVVGDRRLNTEAFF. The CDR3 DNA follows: TGCAGCGTTGTAGGGGACAGGCGTTTGAACACTGAAGCTTTCTTT.

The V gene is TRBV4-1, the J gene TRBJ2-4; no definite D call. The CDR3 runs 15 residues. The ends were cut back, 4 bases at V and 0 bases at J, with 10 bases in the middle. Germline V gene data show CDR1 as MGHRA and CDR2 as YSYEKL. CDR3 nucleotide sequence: TGCGCCAGCAGCCCTCAACAGTTAGCCAAAAACATTCAGTACTTC. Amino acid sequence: CASSPQQLAKNIQYF.

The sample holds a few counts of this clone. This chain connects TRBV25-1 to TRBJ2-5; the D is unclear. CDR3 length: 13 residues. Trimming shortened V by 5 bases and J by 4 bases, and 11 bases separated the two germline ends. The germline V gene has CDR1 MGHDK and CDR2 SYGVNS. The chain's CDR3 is CASSLPSPETQYF. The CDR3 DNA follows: TGTGCCAGCAGTCTCCCCTCACCAGAGACCCAGTACTTC.

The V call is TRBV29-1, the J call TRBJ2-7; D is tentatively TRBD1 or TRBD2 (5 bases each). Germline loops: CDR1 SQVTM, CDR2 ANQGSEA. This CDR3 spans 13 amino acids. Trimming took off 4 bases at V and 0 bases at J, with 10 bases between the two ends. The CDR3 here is CSVGGRNSYEQYF. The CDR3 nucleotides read TGCAGCGTTGGGGGACGAAACTCCTACGAGCAGTACTTC.

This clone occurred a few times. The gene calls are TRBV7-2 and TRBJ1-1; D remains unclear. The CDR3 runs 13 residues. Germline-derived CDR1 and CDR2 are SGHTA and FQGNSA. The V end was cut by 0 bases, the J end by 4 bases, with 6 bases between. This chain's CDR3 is CASSLAEGTEAFF. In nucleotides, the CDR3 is TGTGCCAGCAGCTTAGCGGAGGGCACTGAAGCTTTCTTT.

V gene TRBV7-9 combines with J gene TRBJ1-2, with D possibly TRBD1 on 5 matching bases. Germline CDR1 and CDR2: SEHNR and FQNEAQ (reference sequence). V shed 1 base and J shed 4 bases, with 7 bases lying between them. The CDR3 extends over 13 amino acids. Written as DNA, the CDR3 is TGTGCCAGCAGCTTAGGACAGACCTATGGCTACACCTTC. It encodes CASSLGQTYGYTF.

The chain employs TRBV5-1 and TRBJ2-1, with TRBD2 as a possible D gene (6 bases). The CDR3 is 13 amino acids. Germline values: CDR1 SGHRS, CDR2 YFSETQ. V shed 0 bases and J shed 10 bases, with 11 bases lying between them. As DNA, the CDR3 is TGCGCCAGCAGCTTGGCCCCTAGCGAAGAGCAGTTCTTC. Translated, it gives CASSLAPSEEQFF.

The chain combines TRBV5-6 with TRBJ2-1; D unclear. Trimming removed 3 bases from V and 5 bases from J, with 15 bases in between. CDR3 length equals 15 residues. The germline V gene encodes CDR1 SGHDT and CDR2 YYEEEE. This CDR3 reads CASSSTPSAHNEQFF. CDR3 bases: TGTGCCAGCAGCTCTACCCCGTCAGCCCACAATGAGCAGTTCTTC.

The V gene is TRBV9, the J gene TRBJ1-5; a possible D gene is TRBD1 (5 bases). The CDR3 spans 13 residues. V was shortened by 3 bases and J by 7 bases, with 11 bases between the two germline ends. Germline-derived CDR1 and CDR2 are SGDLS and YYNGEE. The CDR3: CASSAQGRQPQHF. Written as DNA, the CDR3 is TGTGCCAGCAGCGCGCAGGGACGACAGCCCCAGCATTTT.

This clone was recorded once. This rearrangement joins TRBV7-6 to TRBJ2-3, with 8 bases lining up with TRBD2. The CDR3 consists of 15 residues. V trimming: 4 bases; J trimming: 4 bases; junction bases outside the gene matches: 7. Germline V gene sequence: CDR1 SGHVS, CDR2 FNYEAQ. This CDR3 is CASSSMATSADTQYF. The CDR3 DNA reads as TGTGCCAGCAGCTCGATGGCGACTAGCGCAGATACGCAGTATTTT. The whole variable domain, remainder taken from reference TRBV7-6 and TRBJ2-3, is GAGVSQSPRYKVTKRGQDVALRCDPISGHVSLYWYRQALGQGPEFLTYFNYEAQQDKSGLPNDRFSAERPEGSISTLTIQRTEQRDSAMYRCASSSMATSADTQYFGPGTRLTVL.

CDR3: CSVEDGTRDGYTF. CDR3 sequence (DNA): TGCAGCGTTGAAGATGGGACCCGCGATGGCTACACCTTC. V is TRBV29-1 and J is TRBJ1-2; perhaps TRBD1 as D (5 bases). Looked up from germline, CDR1 is SQVTM and CDR2 is ANQGSEA. CDR3 length: 13 amino acids. V was cut by 0 bases and J by 6 bases, with 11 bases left in between.

CDR3 DNA sequence: TGCGCCAGCAGCTTGAACCCGGGAGCAGATACGCAGTATTTT. Translated: CASSLNPGADTQYF. V usage is TRBV5-1 and J usage is TRBJ2-3; a weak D match, TRBD2 (6 bases). Looked up from germline, CDR1 is SGHRS and CDR2 is YFSETQ. The ends were cut back, 1 base at V and 4 bases at J, with 10 bases in the middle. The CDR3 runs to 14 residues.

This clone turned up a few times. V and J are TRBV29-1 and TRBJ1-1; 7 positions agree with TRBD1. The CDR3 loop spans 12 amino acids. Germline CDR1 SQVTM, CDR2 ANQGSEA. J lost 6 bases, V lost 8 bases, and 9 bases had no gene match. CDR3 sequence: CSLRTGTSEAFF. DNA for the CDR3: TGCAGCCTCAGGACAGGCACTTCTGAAGCTTTCTTT.

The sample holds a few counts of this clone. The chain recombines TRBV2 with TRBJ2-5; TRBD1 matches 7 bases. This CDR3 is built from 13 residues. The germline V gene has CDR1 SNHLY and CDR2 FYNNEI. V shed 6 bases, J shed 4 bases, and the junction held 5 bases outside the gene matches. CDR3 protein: CASRRQGSETQYF. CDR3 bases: TGTGCCAGCAGGCGACAGGGATCAGAGACCCAGTACTTC.

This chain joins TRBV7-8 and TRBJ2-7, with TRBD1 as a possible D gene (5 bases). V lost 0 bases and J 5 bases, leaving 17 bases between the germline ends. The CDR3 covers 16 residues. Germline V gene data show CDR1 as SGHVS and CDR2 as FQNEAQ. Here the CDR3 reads CASSLANRGFKDEQYF. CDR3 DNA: TGTGCCAGCAGCTTAGCAAATAGGGGATTTAAGGACGAGCAGTACTTC. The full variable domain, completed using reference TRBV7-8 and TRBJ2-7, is GAGVSQSPRYKVAKRGQDVALRCDPISGHVSLFWYQQALGQGPEFLTYFQNEAQLDKSGLPSDRFFAERPEGSVSTLKIQRTQQEDSAVYLCASSLANRGFKDEQYFGPGTRLTVT.

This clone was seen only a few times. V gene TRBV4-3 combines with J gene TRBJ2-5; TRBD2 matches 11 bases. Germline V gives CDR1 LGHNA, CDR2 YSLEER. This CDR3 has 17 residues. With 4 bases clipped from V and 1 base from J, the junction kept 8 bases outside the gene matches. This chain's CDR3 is CASSPRLAGNFQETQYF. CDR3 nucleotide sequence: TGCGCCAGCAGCCCTCGACTAGCGGGGAACTTCCAAGAGACCCAGTACTTC.

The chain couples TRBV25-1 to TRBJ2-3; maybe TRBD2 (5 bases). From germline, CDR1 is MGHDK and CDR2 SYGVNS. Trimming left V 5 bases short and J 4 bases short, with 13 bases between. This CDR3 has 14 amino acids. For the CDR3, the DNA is TGTGCCAGCAGTCCGGGAAAGAAATCAGATACGCAGTATTTT. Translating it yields CASSPGKKSDTQYF.

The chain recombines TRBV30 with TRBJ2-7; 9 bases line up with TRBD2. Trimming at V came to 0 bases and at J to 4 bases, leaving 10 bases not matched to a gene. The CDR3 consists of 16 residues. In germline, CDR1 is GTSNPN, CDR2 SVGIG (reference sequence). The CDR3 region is CAWSVYVAGVGYEQYF. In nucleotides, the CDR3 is TGTGCCTGGAGTGTGTATGTAGCGGGAGTCGGGTACGAGCAGTACTTC.

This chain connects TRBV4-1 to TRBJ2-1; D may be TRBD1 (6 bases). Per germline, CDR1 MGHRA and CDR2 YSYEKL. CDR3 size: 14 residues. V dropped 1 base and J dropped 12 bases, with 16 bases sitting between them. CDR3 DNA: TGCGCCAGCAGCCAAGTATTGGGGGCCACCACGCAGTTCTTC. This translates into CASSQVLGATTQFF.

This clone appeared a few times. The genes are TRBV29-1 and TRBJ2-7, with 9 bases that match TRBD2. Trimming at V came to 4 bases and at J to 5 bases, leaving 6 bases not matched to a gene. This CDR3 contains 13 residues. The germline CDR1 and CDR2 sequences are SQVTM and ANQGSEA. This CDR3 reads CSVGREGLNEQYF. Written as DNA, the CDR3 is TGCAGCGTTGGGCGGGAGGGCCTCAACGAGCAGTACTTC.

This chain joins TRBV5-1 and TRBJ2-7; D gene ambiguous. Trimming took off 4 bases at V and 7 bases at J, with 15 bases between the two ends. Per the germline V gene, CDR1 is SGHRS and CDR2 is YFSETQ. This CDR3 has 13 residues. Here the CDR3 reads CASSTGPSGEQYF. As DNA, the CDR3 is TGCGCCAGCAGCACGGGTCCCTCCGGTGAGCAGTACTTC.